This entry concerns a single T cell receptor beta chain. Its cognate antigen is unknown. This entry belongs to a study of OX40 agonist ivuxolimab in advanced cancers. Overall study: Patients with prior anti-PD-1, anti-PD-L1 or anti-CTLA-4 therapy were eligible; 35% to 50% had some.

V lost 2 bases to trimming and J lost 7 bases, with 9 bases between them. The CDR3 runs to 14 residues. Germline CDR1 MNHNY, CDR2 SVGAGI (reference sequence). The study's findings and limits: The CD4+ and CD8+ T cells in the blood had expanded clonally by week 6 at 0.1 to 3.0 mg/kg. Certain nonresponders likewise exhibited a low normalized T-cell clonal expansion.

Libraries were prepared by immunoSEQ multiplex PCR; TCRdb keeps only in-frame clonotypes and omits some of them. The profile shows about 82,000 clones, around 84% of them singletons. Here the sequenced sample was CD4+ or CD8+ T cells sorted from blood, taken in a trial of the OX40 agonist ivuxolimab. This clonotype originated in an adult with an advanced solid tumor such as melanoma, head and neck, liver or kidney cancer. The genes are TRBV6-6 and TRBJ1-6; no clear D gene. The CDR3 DNA reads as TGTGCCAGCAGTTACCGTAGTCCCAATTCACCCCTCCACTTT. Residues: CASSYRSPNSPLHF.